This note documents a single TCR beta chain sequence. It lacks a known antigen. No quality values exist for individual bases; no much larger clone is one base distant. TCRbeta CDR3 regions were amplified from genomic DNA by means of the immunoSEQ Assay, a bias-controlled multiplex PCR. On the study's bioinformatics: The number of nucleated cells in each sample was estimated by amplification of reference gene primers within the assay. To quantify the absolute abundance of each unique TCRbeta CDR3 rearrangement, sequence reads were collapsed and filtered. For each sample, productive Simpson clonality was calculated as the square root of Simpson's diversity index over productive rearrangements. TCRdb obtained this table from immuneACCESS and retained in-frame rearrangements with V and J assigned. These tables miss some clones; where compared with another copy, unresolved V genes account for less than half of the shortfall, and the remainder is unexplained. V and J calls and clone size are given by that table; D and trimming were obtained from the DNA. This sample gives 150,000 to 200,000 clones in total; around 80% of them show up just once. 2.9% of the sample lies in the top ten.

This record comes from a study of blood T cell repertoires in COVID-19 (dated by TCRdb to 2018 to 2020). A note on the overall study: Samples from collaborators originated in the United States, Italy and Spain and spanned both the acute and convalescent phases of COVID-19. The prospective study material was composed of cDNA or gDNA derived from T cells, B-cell-depleted T cells, or PBMCs. The dataset comprised deeply sampled blood TCRbeta repertoires from subjects exposed to, actively infected with, or recovered from COVID-19. The repertoires were made available in a free public database intended to serve as a resource for research on the immune response to SARS-CoV-2. The samples were drawn from two sources: the first 160 participants of the ongoing ImmuneRACE study, and some 1,300 subjects contributed by 6 global collaborators. Nearly every sample came with metadata listing a de-identified subject ID, COVID-19 status, age in years and sex. Where HLA class I and class II types were available, the types were taken from metadata supplied by the sample provider, not from assay-based typing. What the authors observed across the whole study: The amount of clinical and demographic metadata varied by source and participant and was provided uncurated.

The CDR3 goes from the cysteine to the phenylalanine over 16 residues. The sequence is cut down to CDR3 DNA, 48 bases in frame from base 1. At the junction V is shortened by 0 bases and J by 1 base, with 10 bases in between. Sequences LGHNA (CDR1) and YNFKEQ (CDR2) are obtained from the germline V gene. Collaborating institutions collected whole blood in K2EDTA tubes following their own protocols. For TCRbeta analysis, collaborators shipped samples as frozen whole blood, isolated PBMCs, or DNA extracted from either of those sample types. This TCR was sampled from a woman aged 55 to 70 with acute or convalescent COVID-19. The source material was peripheral blood. The V gene is TRBV4-2 and the J gene is TRBJ1-5; the D segment could be TRBD1, given 6 matching bases. The sequenced DNA is TGTGCCAGCAGCCAAGAACAGGGCGACAGCAATCAGCCCCAGCATTTT. It translates to CASSQEQGDSNQPQHF.